One and the same sample provided the 19 T cell receptor beta chains below, sequenced in a study of glioma-infiltrating T cells. TCR alpha and beta CDR3 regions were amplified from RNA using iRepertoire nested multiplex PCR. MiXCR, run by TCRdb on the multiplex PCR reads, gives a single entry per CDR3 protein. The table has 100,000 to 150,000 distinct CDR3 sequences, approximately 24% seen once. The sequenced sample consisted of glioma tissue, nonneoplastic brain tissue, or PBMCs (not recorded which). The receptor set was obtained from a human donor with low-grade glioma or glioblastoma, undergoing nonglioma brain surgery, or in good health (not recorded which).

The table lists this clonotype with a few counts. This chain joins TRBV28 and TRBJ1-5, with D perhaps TRBD1 (5 bases). CDR3 length: 12 amino acids. CDR1 and CDR2 from the germline V gene are MDHEN and SYDVKM. V lost 3 bases to trimming and J lost 11 bases, with 11 bases between them. The CDR3 bases are TGTGCCAGCAGTTTGGATGAAGGGGCCCAGCATTTT. This encodes CASSLDEGAQHF.

In its sample, this clonotype was seen once. The genes are TRBV11-1 and TRBJ2-4, with D perhaps TRBD1 or TRBD2 (6 bases each). V was trimmed by 2 bases and J by 6 bases, leaving 17 bases between them. This CDR3 has 16 residues. Germline CDR1 SGHAT, CDR2 FQDESV (reference sequence). The CDR3 DNA is TGTGCCAGCAGCTTACTAGGGACTCAGGGGTTAAACATTCAGTACTTC. Its translation is CASSLLGTQGLNIQYF.

This clonotype has just a few counts. The J gene is TRBJ1-1, the V gene TRBV10-3; 7 bases match TRBD1. The V gene end was trimmed by 0 bases and the J gene end by 4 bases; junction bases not matched to a gene: 5. There are 15 residues in the CDR3. The germline V gene has CDR1 ENHRY and CDR2 SYGVKD. As DNA, the CDR3 is TGTGCCATCAGTGAGTCGAAGGGGGCCGGCACTGAAGCTTTCTTT. Translating it yields CAISESKGAGTEAFF.

Ten or more counts support this clonotype. V gene TRBV6-1 combines with J gene TRBJ2-7; 7 nucleotides align to TRBD1. The CDR3 has 15 residues. CDR1 is MNHNS, CDR2 SASEGT, per germline. Germline trimming cut 6 bases from V and 0 bases from J; bases unmatched to any gene: 8. The CDR3 DNA is TGTGCCAGCAGCCCCGGGACAGCGTCCTCCTACGAGCAGTACGTC. Amino acid sequence: CASSPGTASSYEQYV.

The chain recombines TRBV28 with TRBJ1-4; no definite D call. With 4 bases removed from V and 3 bases from J, the gap between germline ends came to 9 bases. The CDR3 is 14 amino acids. Germline CDR1 and CDR2: MDHEN and SYDVKM. The DNA of the CDR3 is TGTGCCAGCAGTTCGTTGCAACCTAATGAAAAACTGTTTTTT. This gives the protein CASSSLQPNEKLFF.

The chain links TRBV29-1 to TRBJ1-5, with D perhaps TRBD1 (5 bases). V lost 6 bases and J lost 5, with 11 bases in between. The germline V gene has CDR1 SQVTM and CDR2 ANQGSEA. The CDR3 is 12 amino acids. CDR3 sequence (DNA): TGCAGCGTCCGTGACAGATATCAGCCCCAGCATTTT. Encoded protein: CSVRDRYQPQHF.

The chain links TRBV24-1 to TRBJ2-2, with no clear D. The V end was cut by 0 bases, the J end by 0 bases, with 13 bases between. The CDR3 consists of 18 residues. CDR1 KGHDR and CDR2 SFDVKD come from the germline V gene. The CDR3 DNA is TGTGCCACCAGTGATTTGTCAACACCTCAACCGAACACCGGGGAGCTGTTTTTT. Translated: CATSDLSTPQPNTGELFF.

V is TRBV10-1 and J is TRBJ2-3; D tentatively fits TRBD1 or TRBD2 (5 bases each). The germline gives CDR1 WNHNN, CDR2 SYGVQD (reference sequence). The CDR3 sequence is 15 residues long. With 4 bases removed from V and 8 bases from J, the gap between germline ends came to 19 bases. CDR3 DNA sequence: TGCGCCAGCAGTGCCGGGACGTCCCTCGGCGGTACGCAGTATTTT. This gives the protein CASSAGTSLGGTQYF.

This clonotype was picked up a small number of times. The CDR3, as DNA: TGTGCCAGCAGCTTTATTCCCCTTAACCCTAATGAGCAGTTCTTC. This encodes CASSFIPLNPNEQFF. This sequence joins TRBV7-9 and TRBJ2-1; D is unclear. CDR3 size: 15 residues. V gave up 3 bases and J gave up 7 bases, with 16 bases separating them. The germline V gene encodes CDR1 SEHNR and CDR2 FQNEAQ (reference sequence).

This clonotype was found a few times. V gene TRBV28 combines with J gene TRBJ2-7, with TRBD1 identical over 7 bases. The CDR3 has 13 residues. The J segment lost 6 bases and the V segment lost 6 bases, leaving 8 bases of the junction unmatched. CDR1 and CDR2 (germline): MDHEN, SYDVKM. The CDR3 loop reads CASRRGRDREQYV. CDR3 bases: TGTGCCAGCAGAAGGGGGCGCGATCGCGAGCAGTACGTC.

This clonotype came up many times. The rearrangement links TRBV28 to TRBJ1-6; D uncertain. The CDR3 has 14 residues. V was pared by 5 bases and J by 5 bases, with 10 bases between. CDR1 is MDHEN, CDR2 SYDVKM, per germline. The CDR3 sequence: CASSPPGDNSPLHF. The CDR3 bases are TGTGCCAGCAGTCCCCCCGGGGATAATTCACCCCTCCACTTT.

This clonotype has only a few counts. The V call is TRBV7-3, the J call TRBJ2-3; TRBD1 matches 7 bases. Germline V gives CDR1 SGHTA, CDR2 FQGTGA. This CDR3 is built from 14 residues. V lost 5 bases and J lost 5; bases outside the gene matches: 7. In DNA form, the CDR3 reads TGTGCCAGCAGCCCCGGACAGGCCCAAGATACGCAGTATTTT. Translating gives CASSPGQAQDTQYF.

This clonotype was picked up a small number of times. The chain joins TRBV28 to TRBJ1-2; perhaps TRBD1 as D (5 bases). CDR1 and CDR2 (germline): MDHEN, SYDVKM. V was clipped by 4 bases and J by 6 bases, with 15 bases between them. This CDR3 region has 14 residues. The CDR3 loop is CASSSGGRRDGYTF. Written as DNA, the CDR3 is TGTGCCAGCAGTTCGGGGGGACGCAGGGATGGCTACACCTTC.

The chain carries TRBV27 and TRBJ1-2, with TRBD1 matching 7 bases. The CDR3 runs 17 residues. V shed 6 bases, J shed 0 bases, and the junction held 13 bases outside the gene matches. CDR1 MNHEY and CDR2 SMNVEV come from the germline V gene (reference sequence). In DNA form, the CDR3 reads TGTGCCAGCAGCATAACTACCTCTGGGACAGCTAACTATGGCTACACCTTC. Translating gives CASSITTSGTANYGYTF.

This clonotype was detected a few times. A clone one base away is much larger, so this may be a read error. V gene TRBV6-1 combines with J gene TRBJ1-5, with D possibly matching TRBD1 (6 bases). The CDR3 length is 17 residues. Looked up from germline, CDR1 is MNHNS and CDR2 is SASEGT. Here the CDR3 DNA reads TGTGCCAGCAGTGATCGGCAGGGGCCCCTCCGTGTCCAGCCCCGGCATTTT. It is translated as CASSDRQGPLRVQPRHF.

This clonotype was detected many times. The chain joins TRBV20-1 to TRBJ1-1, with no clear D. Germline lookup yields CDR1 DFQATT and CDR2 SNEGSKA (reference sequence). The CDR3 covers 12 residues. V was clipped by 0 bases and J by 2 bases, with 4 bases between them. The chain's CDR3 is CSARDSNTEAFF. The CDR3 bases are TGCAGTGCTAGAGATTCAAACACTGAAGCTTTCTTT.

The gene calls are TRBV29-1 and TRBJ2-7, with 9 bases that match TRBD2. There are 12 residues in the CDR3. V gave up 6 bases and J gave up 6 bases; unmatched junction bases: 6. CDR1 and CDR2 from the germline V gene are SQVTM and ANQGSEA. CDR3 sequence (DNA): TGCAGCGTAGGGACTAGCTGGGGCGAGCAGTACGTC. It translates to CSVGTSWGEQYV.

In this sample, this clonotype turned up many times. V and J are TRBV6-6 and TRBJ2-1, with TRBD2 matching 9 bases. The CDR3 spans 16 residues. The germline CDR1 and CDR2 sequences are MNHNY and SVGAGI (reference sequence). The ends lost 0 bases at V and 3 bases at J; junction bases unmatched: 3. CDR3 sequence: CASSYSAGGNYNEQFF. The CDR3 DNA is TGTGCCAGCAGTTACTCTGCGGGGGGGAACTACAATGAGCAGTTCTTC.

This clonotype was seen ten or more times. The J gene is TRBJ1-1, the V gene TRBV20-1; tentative D call: TRBD1 (5 bases). The CDR3 spans 16 residues. Germline-derived CDR1 and CDR2 are DFQATT and SNEGSKA (reference sequence). The V end was cut by 0 bases, the J end by 0 bases, with 14 bases between. CDR3 protein: CSARDMRRGMNTEAFF. In DNA, the CDR3 is TGCAGTGCTAGAGATATGAGGAGGGGAATGAACACTGAAGCTTTCTTT.